This entry concerns a single T cell receptor beta chain. The antigen is undetermined. The CDR3 covers 14 residues. Trimming took 6 bases from V and 0 from J, leaving 11 bases between them. The V gene's germline CDR1 is DFQATT and CDR2 SNEGSKA (reference sequence). The data are from a study of blood T cells in healthy people across ages. Then a second PCR, running about 6 to 11 cycles, was carried out with a sample-barcoded 5' primer and a J-beta primer mix. Using its own MiXCR run on the 5' RACE reads, TCRdb lists one record per CDR3 protein. Here the sample spans 700,000 to 850,000 distinct CDR3 sequences, 30% to 45% being singletons. Overall study results and limits: Naive T cell percentage strongly correlated with TCR beta diversity. Diversity of TCR beta per million T cells declined in a roughly linear way with age.

The chain links TRBV20-1 to TRBJ1-4; D gene ambiguous. Sequenced sample: blood. This receptor was taken from a man between 18 and 29 years old in good health. The CDR3 spells CSALRRATNEKLFF. For the CDR3, the DNA is TGCAGTGCCCTGCGCCGTGCAACTAATGAAAAACTGTTTTTT.